These T cell receptor beta chains were read from a single sample in a study of technical replicates of blood from several donors. Only in-frame clones appear in the TCRdb table, and some are missing; sequencing was by immunoSEQ multiplex PCR. The sample shows fewer than 90,000 clones, approximately 94% of them seen only once. The sequenced material came from T cells isolated from PBMCs. Receptors were obtained from a human donor in good health. The CDR3 runs from the conserved cysteine through the conserved F or W. Fields, in order: V gene, D gene, clone size, J gene, CDR3 protein, CDR3 DNA. The D gene is left open where the match is weak. Clone size is given for some rows only: seen once, a few or many times, or a class if the clone is expanded.

TRBV4-1	NA	NA	TRBJ1-5	CASSQDPPTGVVQPQHF	TGCGCCAGCAGCCAAGATCCCCCCACGGGGGTAGTCCAGCCCCAGCATTTT
TRBV29-1	NA	NA	TRBJ1-4	CSVVGEKLFF	TGCAGCGTTGTGGGCGAAAAACTGTTTTTT
TRBV4-1	NA	NA	TRBJ2-7	CASSQGTVPYEQYF	TGCGCCAGCAGCCAAGGGACAGTACCTTACGAGCAGTACTTC
TRBV28	NA	NA	TRBJ2-7	CASSPDSLTPSYEQYF	TGTGCCAGCAGCCCGGACAGTTTAACCCCCTCCTACGAGCAGTACTTC
TRBV2	NA	NA	TRBJ1-1	CASSEETLFNTEAFF	TGTGCCAGCAGTGAAGAGACACTCTTTAACACTGAAGCTTTCTTT
TRBV29-1	TRBD2	NA	TRBJ2-7	CSVGGGFSYEQYF	TGCAGCGTTGGGGGAGGGTTCTCCTACGAGCAGTACTTC
TRBV6-6	TRBD1	NA	TRBJ1-1	CASSSIGGEAFF	TGTGCCAGCAGTTCTATAGGGGGCGAAGCTTTCTTT
TRBV28	NA	NA	TRBJ1-3	CASSLSGGDSGNTIYF	TGTGCCAGCAGTTTATCTGGCGGCGACTCTGGAAACACCATATATTTT
TRBV7-2	NA	NA	TRBJ2-4	CASSLESRGAFVSKNIQYF	TGTGCCAGCAGCTTAGAGTCCAGGGGCGCCTTTGTTTCCAAAAACATTCAGTACTTC
TRBV30	NA	NA	TRBJ1-2	CAWMEGIDGYTF	TGTGCCTGGATGGAGGGGATAGATGGCTACACCTTC
TRBV19	TRBD2	NA	TRBJ2-5	CASSRAGGETQYF	TGTGCCAGTAGTAGAGCGGGAGGAGAGACCCAGTACTTC
TRBV7-3	NA	few	TRBJ1-1	CASSLSREAAFF	TGTGCCAGCAGCCTTTCAAGGGAGGCAGCTTTCTTT
TRBV30	TRBD1	NA	TRBJ1-4	CAWSDEGAGEKLFF	TGTGCCTGGAGTGACGAGGGGGCTGGTGAAAAACTGTTTTTT
TRBV5-4	TRBD1	NA	TRBJ2-2	CASSRPGQGWELFF	TGTGCCAGCAGCCGTCCGGGACAGGGGTGGGAGCTGTTTTTT
TRBV19	NA	NA	TRBJ1-4	CASSPRTGTTNEKLFF	TGTGCCAGTAGTCCACGGACGGGGACAACTAATGAAAAACTGTTTTTT
TRBV6-6	NA	NA	TRBJ1-1	CASSYLNTEAFF	TGTGCCAGCAGTTACCTCAACACTGAAGCTTTCTTT
TRBV6-5	TRBD1	NA	TRBJ2-7	CASRLGQAYEQYF	TGTGCCAGCAGACTCGGACAGGCCTACGAGCAGTACTTC
TRBV7-2	NA	NA	TRBJ1-5	CASSLVSRDQPQHF	TGTGCCAGCAGCTTAGTTTCCAGGGATCAGCCCCAGCATTTT
TRBV4-1	NA	NA	TRBJ1-2	CASSQVMPSGGYTF	TGCGCCAGCAGCCAAGTAATGCCCTCGGGGGGCTACACCTTC
TRBV7-3	TRBD2	NA	TRBJ2-3	CASSLAAGSQGDTQYF	TGTGCCAGCAGCTTAGCAGCGGGAAGTCAGGGAGATACGCAGTATTTT
TRBV9	NA	NA	TRBJ2-1	CASSGDFDNEQFF	TGTGCCAGCAGCGGGGACTTCGACAATGAGCAGTTCTTC
TRBV9	NA	NA	TRBJ1-5	CASSPRTDLNQPQHF	TGTGCCAGCAGCCCACGGACAGATCTCAATCAGCCCCAGCATTTT
TRBV5-1	NA	NA	TRBJ1-1	CASSLQGPNTEAFF	TGCGCCAGCAGCTTACAGGGCCCTAACACTGAAGCTTTCTTT
TRBV7-9	NA	NA	TRBJ1-5	CASSLGANQPQHF	TGTGCCAGCAGCTTGGGAGCCAATCAGCCCCAGCATTTT
TRBV9	TRBD1	NA	TRBJ1-1	CASSPADRETEAFF	TGTGCCAGCAGCCCGGCTGACAGGGAAACTGAAGCTTTCTTT
TRBV28	TRBD2	NA	TRBJ2-5	CASRGAGAGETQYF	TGTGCCAGCAGAGGAGCGGGAGCTGGCGAGACCCAGTACTTC
TRBV9	NA	NA	TRBJ1-1	CASSTGGLGYTEAFF	TGTGCCAGCAGCACCGGAGGACTGGGGTACACTGAAGCTTTCTTT
TRBV5-1	TRBD1	NA	TRBJ2-2	CASSLGARGNTGELFF	TGCGCCAGCAGCTTGGGTGCCAGGGGGAATACCGGGGAGCTGTTTTTT
TRBV25-1	NA	NA	TRBJ2-3	CASSDFVRTDTQYF	TGTGCCAGCAGTGACTTCGTTCGCACAGATACGCAGTATTTT
TRBV9	NA	NA	TRBJ2-1	CASSVEARTRTNNEQFF	TGTGCCAGCAGCGTAGAAGCTAGGACTCGCACGAACAATGAGCAGTTCTTC
TRBV5-4	NA	NA	TRBJ1-1	CASSSLGWPEGTEAFF	TGTGCCAGCAGCTCCCTGGGGTGGCCCGAGGGCACTGAAGCTTTCTTT
TRBV4-1	NA	NA	TRBJ2-5	CASSLLPLAEPQETQYF	TGCGCCAGCAGCCTATTACCTTTAGCGGAGCCTCAAGAGACCCAGTACTTC
TRBV5-1	TRBD2	NA	TRBJ2-7	CASSLDTSGFYEQYF	TGCGCCAGCAGCTTGGATACTAGCGGGTTTTACGAGCAGTACTTC
TRBV7-8	TRBD1	NA	TRBJ2-7	CASSLGGTGIYEQYF	TGTGCCAGCAGCTTAGGTGGGACAGGGATCTACGAGCAGTACTTC
TRBV28	NA	NA	TRBJ1-5	CASSLLVWQGNGQPQHF	TGTGCCAGCAGTTTATTAGTCTGGCAGGGGAATGGTCAGCCCCAGCATTTT
TRBV28	TRBD1	NA	TRBJ2-1	CASGDRDSFYNEQFF	TGTGCCAGCGGCGACCGGGACAGCTTCTACAATGAGCAGTTCTTC
TRBV28	TRBD1	NA	TRBJ1-2	CASSLNMDRLRGYTF	TGTGCCAGCAGTTTAAATATGGACAGGTTACGTGGCTACACCTTC
TRBV28	TRBD2	NA	TRBJ2-7	CASKGTSHAYEQYF	TGTGCCAGCAAGGGGACTAGCCACGCCTACGAGCAGTACTTC
TRBV7-8	TRBD1	few	TRBJ1-3	CASSQDRAGTGNTIYF	TGTGCCAGCAGCCAGGACAGGGCCGGGACTGGAAACACCATATATTTT
TRBV6-5	TRBD1	NA	TRBJ2-7	CASSSQQGFQYEQYF	TGTGCCAGCAGTTCCCAACAGGGGTTTCAATACGAGCAGTACTTC
TRBV4-1	NA	NA	TRBJ2-1	CASSQVSDEQFF	TGCGCCAGCAGCCAAGTTTCGGATGAGCAGTTCTTC
TRBV6-4	TRBD1	once	TRBJ2-1	CASSRTVGTGANEQFF	TGTGCCAGCAGCCGTACGGTAGGGACAGGGGCAAATGAGCAGTTCTTC
TRBV7-2	TRBD2	NA	TRBJ2-1	CASSTTASGSSNEQFF	TGTGCCAGCAGCACCACCGCTAGCGGGAGCTCGAATGAGCAGTTCTTC
TRBV6-1	TRBD1	NA	TRBJ1-4	CASVEPGQGSEKLFF	TGTGCCAGCGTCGAACCAGGACAGGGGAGTGAAAAACTGTTTTTT
TRBV6-6	TRBD2	NA	TRBJ2-1	CASGLAGGADEQFF	TGTGCCAGTGGACTAGCGGGAGGGGCAGATGAGCAGTTCTTC
TRBV10-3	NA	NA	TRBJ2-7	CAISESGRALEQYF	TGTGCCATCAGTGAGTCAGGGCGGGCTCTCGAGCAGTACTTC
TRBV5-8	NA	NA	TRBJ1-1	CASSFGHRDTEAFF	TGTGCCAGCAGCTTCGGTCACCGGGACACTGAAGCTTTCTTT
TRBV7-3	NA	once	TRBJ1-1	CASSLTGGANTEAFF	TGTGCCAGCAGCTTAACGGGGGGGGCTAACACTGAAGCTTTCTTT
TRBV28	TRBD2	NA	TRBJ2-7	CASSLPGLADYEQYF	TGTGCCAGCAGTTTACCCGGACTAGCGGACTACGAGCAGTACTTC
TRBV7-2	NA	NA	TRBJ2-2	CASSLGGAGELFF	TGTGCCAGCAGCTTAGGGGGAGCCGGGGAGCTGTTTTTT
TRBV9	NA	few	TRBJ2-5	CASSGGETQYF	TGTGCCAGCAGCGGAGGAGAGACCCAGTACTTC
TRBV30	NA	few	TRBJ1-1	CAWSVVSKNTEAFF	TGTGCCTGGAGTGTAGTCAGTAAGAACACTGAAGCTTTCTTT
TRBV7-9	NA	NA	TRBJ2-7	CASSWTARNTYEQYF	TGTGCCAGCAGCTGGACTGCGCGCAATACCTACGAGCAGTACTTC
TRBV4-2	NA	NA	TRBJ2-5	CASSQARDTVQETQYF	TGTGCCAGCAGCCAAGCTAGGGACACCGTCCAAGAGACCCAGTACTTC
TRBV14	NA	NA	TRBJ1-2	CASSPDSYGYTF	TGTGCCAGCAGCCCGGACAGCTATGGCTACACCTTC
TRBV6-5	NA	NA	TRBJ2-2	CASSRVQENTGELFF	TGTGCCAGCAGCAGGGTACAGGAAAACACCGGGGAGCTGTTTTTT
TRBV10-1	TRBD2	NA	TRBJ2-5	CASSESPSGESQETQYF	TGCGCCAGCAGTGAGTCTCCTAGCGGGGAAAGCCAAGAGACCCAGTACTTC
TRBV6-6	NA	NA	TRBJ1-2	CASSPQDYYGYTF	TGTGCCAGCAGCCCACAGGATTACTATGGCTACACCTTC
TRBV7-3	TRBD1	NA	TRBJ2-5	CASSPSTGGTETQYF	TGTGCCAGCAGTCCCAGCACAGGGGGCACAGAGACCCAGTACTTC
TRBV15	NA	NA	TRBJ2-7	CATRRGAGYEQYF	TGTGCCACTCGTCGGGGGGCGGGATACGAGCAGTACTTC